This TCR beta chain was observed in a study of T-cell memory formation after mild COVID-19 (dated by TCRdb to the early 2020s). The study in broad terms: TCR sequence clusters from the two donors were found to be largely donor specific. In a couple of donors, T-cell clones that expanded and contracted after mild COVID-19 were tracked by sequencing TCRalpha and TCRbeta repertoires over time. The cohort comprised two young, previously healthy adult volunteers, one female and one male. Points the paper makes about the study in general: The study included only two mild cases, and larger cohorts that include severe cases with pre-infection samples were judged to be necessary. SARS-CoV-2 specificity of the second-wave clones peaking on day 37 was not confirmed. Some responding clones were detected in pre-infection memory, which suggested that pre-existing cross-reactive memory T cells had joined the SARS-CoV-2 response. Contracting CD4+ clones were located mainly in the CM and EM memory subsets, whereas CD8+ clones were found to be enriched in EMRA. From day 15 to 85, contracting clones showed balanced CD4/CD8 phenotypes, whereas a second wave of clones that expanded from day 15 to 37 leaned towards CD4+.

From its cysteine to its phenylalanine, the CDR3 spans 15 amino acids. Of all the DNA, just the CDR3 is kept, 45 bases in frame from base 1. CDR1 and CDR2 are read off the germline V gene as SGHRS and YFSETQ. The germline V end is reduced by 0 bases and the J end by 8 bases; junction bases left unmatched: 4. Instrument on record: Illumina NovaSeq 6000. cDNA libraries for TCRalpha and TCRbeta were prepared by 5'RACE using constant-segment primers, with sample barcodes and unique molecular identifiers added. RNA was extracted from every sample with Trizol reagent. Amplification of the libraries took two PCR steps, and the second step added a second sample barcode plus Illumina TruSeq adapters. Libraries were sequenced on an Illumina NovaSeq with 2 x 150 bp paired-end reads. Processing in the source paper ran as follows. The reads were demultiplexed and collapsed into UMI-guided consensus sequences using migec v1.2.7. Using mixcr v2.1.11, the UMI consensuses were aligned to TRA and TRB V and J templates and assembled into clonotypes. Expanded or contracted clonotypes were those called significant by both edgeR and NoisET, with noise models trained on biological replicates. For edgeR calls, the cutoffs were a false discovery rate-adjusted p below 0.01 and a log2 fold-change threshold of 1. As an exploratory analysis of dynamics, max-normalized trajectories of the 1000 most abundant clonotypes were examined with PCA combined with hierarchical clustering. The CD4 or CD8 phenotype of responding clones was assigned using the separately sequenced CD4+ and CD8+ repertoires. The public sequencing data were trimmed at Q25 with fastp and processed into clonotypes with MiXCR by TCRdb, which kept only in-frame beta chains. Duplicate CDR3 protein sequences are folded into a single record with the most common DNA and genes. TCRdb, rather than the study authors, made the V and J calls. In all, the sample holds roughly 300,000 distinct CDR3 sequences, and roughly an eighth of those were seen once. 22% of the sample comes from the top ten.

This clonotype showed up just a few times. No antigen is known for it. One base away there is no much larger clone; base qualities are not given. Ficoll-Paque density gradient centrifugation was the method used to isolate PBMCs. Recombination joined TRBV5-1 with TRBJ2-1; a stretch of 11 junction bases matches TRBD2. The TCR was taken from a man between 18 and 35 years old who had mild COVID-19 (a few samples of this study predate the infection). The sample titles of this study are shuffled in the database, so cell type and time point are left out; the donor was told from shared clones. The material sequenced was PBMCs or a T cell subset sorted from them (not recorded which). The DNA sequence is TGCGCCAGCAGCTTGGTTAGCGGGGGGGCCTATGAGCAGTTCTTC. It is translated as CASSLVSGGAYEQFF.